The TCR beta chain under discussion was sequenced for a study of CD8+ T cells in alopecia areata. Regarding the study as a whole: Many expanded lesional clones stayed in scalp and blood while on tofacitinib.

The CDR3 spans 16 residues. Trimming removed 0 bases from V and 0 bases from J, with 9 bases in between. Germline lookup yields CDR1 ENHRY and CDR2 SYGVKD. For this clone: The antigen remains undetermined.

Reverse transcribed after extraction, RNA yielded cDNA as the sequencing template. The method was immunoSEQ multiplex PCR; TCRdb's version includes in-frame clones alone and lacks a portion of them. The sample has approximately 200,000 clones; 55% to 70% are singletons. Noted treatment: oral pan-JAK inhibitor, 5-10 mg twice daily. The investigators collected lesional scalp punch biopsies and peripheral blood from alopecia areata patients. The source is a human donor with alopecia areata. The input for sequencing was CD4+ T cells sorted from blood, taken at week 4, from a patient treated with tofacitinib. The rearrangement links TRBV10-3 to TRBJ2-1, with D tentatively TRBD1 (5 bases). Written as DNA, the CDR3 is TGTGCCATCAGTGAGTCAAGGACACTCTCCTACAATGAGCAGTTCTTC. Amino acids: CAISESRTLSYNEQFF.